This entry lists 25 T cell receptor beta chains sequenced from one sample in a study of metastatic and nonmetastatic thyroid tumors. Prior to thyroid surgery, none of the patients had received any treatment. TCRdb reassembled clones from the PCR reads with MiXCR. The sample records about 14,000 clones, about an eighth being singletons. Sequencing used blood. The receptor set was obtained from a female donor with papillary thyroid cancer or a benign thyroid nodule (not recorded which). Some clones in this sample may be carry-over from other donors' samples.

Relative to its sample, this clone is medium-sized. CDR3 in DNA: TGTGCCAGCATTATCGCAGGGGGAGGGCCCCAGCATTTT. This encodes CASIIAGGGPQHF. This chain connects TRBV6-1 to TRBJ1-5; 7 bases match TRBD1. The CDR3 is made up of 13 amino acids. J was trimmed by 9 bases and V by 7 bases; bases with no gene match: 9. CDR1 MNHNS and CDR2 SASEGT come from the germline V gene.

This clone was seen ten or more times. This sequence joins TRBV4-2 and TRBJ2-5, with 8 bases that match TRBD2. The CDR3 has 19 residues. The ends lost 1 base at V and 0 bases at J; junction bases unmatched: 13. Germline V gives CDR1 LGHNA, CDR2 YNFKEQ. The CDR3 nucleotides are TGTGCCAGCAGCCAAGGTCCTATTAATCGGGAGGGGTACCAAGAGACCCAGTACTTC. Its translation is CASSQGPINREGYQETQYF.

This clone was recorded at least ten times. The junction and the germline gene differ at one end; a read error may be behind it. The V and J genes are TRBV20-1 and TRBJ2-1; D possibly corresponds to TRBD2 (6 bases). CDR3 length equals 12 residues. The germline V gene has CDR1 DFQATT and CDR2 SNEGSKA (reference sequence). CDR3 sequence (DNA): TGCAGTGGAGCGGGCTCCTGCAATGAGCAGTTCTTC. Its protein is CSGAGSCNEQFF.

CDR3 protein: CASSPDGTNTGELFF. The CDR3 DNA is TGTGCCAGCAGCCCCGACGGAACGAACACCGGGGAGCTGTTTTTT. The V call is TRBV7-2, the J call TRBJ2-2, with D unresolved. Germline CDR1 SGHTA, CDR2 FQGNSA. V was clipped by 5 bases and J by 0 bases, with 10 bases between them. The CDR3 has 15 amino acids.

There are a few counts of this clone. A much larger clone lies a single base off, so this may be a read error. This rearrangement joins TRBV5-6 to TRBJ2-1; D might be TRBD1 or TRBD2, each matching 5 bases. The CDR3 is 15 residues long. Trimming shortened V by 4 bases and J by 5 bases, and 16 bases separated the two germline ends. Germline V gene lookup returns CDR1 SGHDT and CDR2 YYEEEE. The CDR3 protein is CASSRTGTANNEQFF. The CDR3 DNA reads TGTGCCAGCAGCCGGACGGGGACGGCTAACAATGAGCAGTTCTTC.

The sample holds a few counts of this clone. The J gene is TRBJ1-2, the V gene TRBV12-3 or TRBV12-4; 7 bases are shared with TRBD1. Trimming removed 6 bases from V and 7 bases from J; junction bases left unmatched: 8. The length of the CDR3 is 13 residues. The chain's CDR3 is CASSNSGGSGYTF. CDR3 DNA sequence: TGTGCCAGCAGCAACTCAGGGGGAAGTGGCTACACCTTC.

This clone was seen many times. The gene calls are TRBV2 and TRBJ1-2, with TRBD1 matching 9 bases. J gave up 0 bases and V 0 bases, and 5 bases lay outside the gene matches. CDR3 size: 17 residues. Germline V gene lookup returns CDR1 SNHLY and CDR2 FYNNEI. The CDR3 DNA reads as TGTGCCAGCAGTGAAGCAACAGGGGGCAAAGCTAACTATGGCTACACCTTC. Protein: CASSEATGGKANYGYTF.

This clone is deemed medium-sized. The V call is TRBV6-1, the J call TRBJ1-5; unclear D gene. Germline-derived CDR1 and CDR2 are MNHNS and SASEGT. CDR3 size: 14 residues. The V gene lost 6 bases and the J gene lost 7 bases, with 16 bases spanning the gap. The CDR3 nucleotides are TGTGCCAGCAGCCCATCGGAGTTGGGCCAGCCCCAGCATTTT. Translating gives CASSPSELGQPQHF.

By its share, this clone is medium-sized. J is TRBJ2-6 and V is TRBV6-4, with D possibly matching TRBD1 (5 bases). Looked up from germline, CDR1 is MRHNA and CDR2 is SNTAGT. V lost 4 bases and J lost 4, with 11 bases in between. CDR3 length equals 15 residues. In nucleotides, the CDR3 is TGTGCCAGCAGTGCCAGGGCGGAGGGGGCCAACGTCCTGACTTTC. Translating gives CASSARAEGANVLTF.

The table lists this clone with a few counts. This clone may be a read error of a much larger clone one base away. The V call is TRBV7-7, the J call TRBJ2-5; 12 bases match TRBD2. The CDR3 loop spans 16 amino acids. Per the germline V gene, CDR1 is SSHAT and CDR2 is FNYEAQ (reference sequence). This CDR3 is CASISGLAGYQETQYF. The CDR3 nucleotides read TGTGCTAGCATCAGCGGACTAGCGGGGTATCAGGAGACCCAGTACTTC.

This clone was observed at least ten times. A much larger clone differs from this one at a single base, so this may be a read error. The V call is TRBV12-3 or TRBV12-4, the J call TRBJ1-6; 10 bases agree with TRBD1. The trim removed 3 bases at V and 9 bases at J, leaving 17 bases unmatched. The CDR3 has 19 amino acids. The CDR3 DNA reads as TGTGCCAGCAGTTTGAGACCGGGACAGGGGTCAAGTGGGTCTTCACCCCTCCACTTT. It specifies CASSLRPGQGSSGSSPLHF.

This clone was counted many times. The gene calls are TRBV7-9 and TRBJ1-4; no firm D call. Trimming stripped 5 bases from V and 5 bases from J, with 9 bases between. Germline-derived CDR1 and CDR2 are SEHNR and FQNEAQ (reference sequence). The CDR3 covers 13 residues. CDR3 DNA sequence: TGTGCCAGCAGCCCAGGTACAAATGAAAAACTGTTTTTT. Residues: CASSPGTNEKLFF. Full variable domain (missing parts from reference TRBV7-9 and TRBJ1-4): DTGVSQNPRHKITKRGQNVTFRCDPISEHNRLYWYRQTLGQGPEFLTYFQNEAQLEKSRLLSDRFSAERPKGSFSTLEIQRTEQGDSAMYLCASSPGTNEKLFFGSGTQLSVL.

Notes on this clone: This may be a read error: a much more frequent sequence differs by one nucleotide. The V call is TRBV19, the J call TRBJ2-1, with TRBD2 matching over 9 bases. Germline trimming cut 11 bases from V and 7 bases from J; bases unmatched to any gene: 18. The length of the CDR3 is 16 residues. Germline V gene sequence: CDR1 LNHDA, CDR2 SQIVND (reference sequence). Here the CDR3 reads CAGIIKRGLAVNEQFF. As DNA, the CDR3 is TGTGCCGGTATTATCAAGAGGGGACTAGCCGTAAATGAGCAGTTCTTC. The complete variable domain, with remaining parts taken from reference TRBV19 and TRBJ2-1, reads DGGITQSPKYLFRKEGQNVTLSCEQNLNHDAMYWYRQDPGQGLRLIYYSQIVNDFQKGDIAEGYSVSREKKESFPLTVTSAQKNPTAFYLCAGIIKRGLAVNEQFFGPGTRLTVL.

This clone is labeled medium-sized (0.01 to 0.1%). The chain is built from TRBV27 and TRBJ1-2, with D tentatively TRBD1 (5 bases). The CDR3 runs 14 residues. Per germline, CDR1 MNHEY and CDR2 SMNVEV (reference sequence). Deletions cut 3 bases from V and 3 bases from J, with 11 bases between. The CDR3 nucleotides are TGTGCCAGCAGTTTGGGGCGGGCCCACTATGGCTACACCTTC. It codes for CASSLGRAHYGYTF.

This clone showed up many times. This chain's CDR3 is CASSPLGDDPRGYTF. In DNA, the CDR3 is TGTGCCAGCAGCCCCTTAGGAGACGACCCACGCGGCTACACCTTC. The genes are TRBV7-9 and TRBJ1-2; D gene unclear. The germline V and J ends were trimmed by 5 bases and 8 bases, with 21 bases remaining between them. The germline V gene has CDR1 SEHNR and CDR2 FQNEAQ (reference sequence). The CDR3 covers 15 residues.

Only one count was recorded for this clone. The junction does not match germline at one end; this may be a read error. The rearrangement links TRBV5-5 to TRBJ2-7, with D possibly being TRBD1 (6 bases). The germline V gene has CDR1 SGHKS and CDR2 YYEKEE (reference sequence). There are 16 residues in the CDR3. The DNA of the CDR3 is TGTGACAGCAGCTTACAGACAGGCCTGAGGGGCTACGAGCAGTACTTC. Residues: CDSSLQTGLRGYEQYF. The full variable domain, rest sourced from reference TRBV5-5 and TRBJ2-7, is DAGVTQSPTHLIKTRGQQVTLRCSPISGHKSVSWYQQVLGQGPQFIFQYYEKEERGRGNFPDRFSARQFPNYSSELNVNALLLGDSALYLCDSSLQTGLRGYEQYFGPGTRLTVT.

This clone was detected only a few times. A much larger clone lies one base from this, so it may be a read error. The chain joins TRBV6-1 to TRBJ2-7; a weak D match, TRBD1 (6 bases). This CDR3 is built from 15 residues. CDR1 and CDR2 (germline): MNHNS, SASEGT. The CDR3 DNA reads as TGCGCCAGCAGTGATGAAGGACAGTGCTCCTACGAGCAGTACTTC. Translated: CASSDEGQCSYEQYF.

This clone was found many times. The V call is TRBV20-1, the J call TRBJ2-1; weak D call: TRBD2 (6 bases). Trimming stripped 7 bases from V and 0 bases from J, with 7 bases between. Germline V gene lookup returns CDR1 DFQATT and CDR2 SNEGSKA (reference sequence). This CDR3 comprises 12 residues. This CDR3 reads CSGAGSYNEQFF. In DNA form, the CDR3 reads TGCAGTGGAGCGGGCTCCTACAATGAGCAGTTCTTC.

This clone was recorded many times. The CDR3 region is CAWDNRSGNTIYF. The CDR3 bases are TGTGCCTGGGACAACCGCTCTGGAAACACCATATATTTT. The chain recombines TRBV30 with TRBJ1-3; D remains unclear. The V gene lost 5 bases and the J gene lost 0 bases, with 8 bases spanning the gap. Germline lookup yields CDR1 GTSNPN and CDR2 SVGIG (reference sequence). This CDR3 is 13 amino acids long.

This clone occurred many times. The chain has TRBV2 and TRBJ1-2, with D tentatively TRBD1 (5 bases). The germline gives CDR1 SNHLY, CDR2 FYNNEI. The V end was cut by 3 bases, the J end by 6 bases, with 20 bases between. This CDR3 has 16 amino acids. For the CDR3, the DNA is TGTGCCAGCAGTGAGAGTGGGATGGCAGGGAGTCATGGCTACACCTTC. It is translated as CASSESGMAGSHGYTF.

In this sample, this clone is medium-sized. The genes are TRBV28 and TRBJ2-7; perhaps TRBD1 as D (5 bases). Trimming stripped 6 bases from V and 3 bases from J, with 15 bases between. The length of the CDR3 is 14 residues. The germline V gene encodes CDR1 MDHEN and CDR2 SYDVKM. The CDR3: CASRYKGNYYEQYF. CDR3 nucleotides: TGTGCCAGCAGATATAAGGGGAATTACTACGAGCAGTACTTC.

The chain is built from TRBV12-3 or TRBV12-4 and TRBJ1-1; TRBD1 might be the D (5 bases). Trimming shortened V by 7 bases and J by 5 bases, and 17 bases separated the two germline ends. The CDR3 length is 14 residues. For the CDR3, the DNA is TGTGCCAGCACCCTGACAGTGCTGGGAACTGAAGCTTTCTTT. Residues: CASTLTVLGTEAFF.

At least ten counts were recorded for this clone. The chain couples TRBV7-3 to TRBJ1-6, with D hard to call. V gave up 0 bases and J gave up 9 bases, with 6 bases separating them. CDR1 SGHTA and CDR2 FQGTGA come from the germline V gene. The CDR3 totals 13 residues. The CDR3 here is CASSLTRSSPLHF. The CDR3 DNA sequence: TGTGCCAGCAGCTTAACGAGGAGTTCACCCCTCCACTTT.

In its sample, this clone was seen many times. This chain uses TRBV7-9 with TRBJ2-5, with D uncertain. Between the trimmed V and J ends, which lost 0 bases and 5 bases, there was a span of 13 bases. Germline lookup yields CDR1 SEHNR and CDR2 FQNEAQ (reference sequence). The CDR3 length is 15 residues. This CDR3 reads CASSLAALAGETQYF. The DNA of the CDR3 is TGTGCCAGCAGCTTAGCTGCTTTAGCTGGGGAGACCCAGTACTTC.

This clone was seen a few times. The gene calls are TRBV6-2 or TRBV6-3 and TRBJ1-3; TRBD1 is a possible D gene (6 bases). Germline V gene sequence: CDR1 MNHEY, CDR2 SVGEGT. Between the trimmed V and J ends, which lost 7 bases and 4 bases, there was a span of 17 bases. This CDR3 comprises 15 residues. CDR3 bases: TGTGCCAGCAAAACAGTCGGGGGCGCAGGAAACACCATATATTTT. It specifies CASKTVGGAGNTIYF.